This note documents a single T cell receptor (beta chain) sequence. The J segment lost 0 bases and the V segment lost 4 bases, leaving 6 bases of the junction unmatched. The CDR3 consists of 15 residues. Germline CDR1 and CDR2: MGHRA and YSYEKL. Sequenced by immunoSEQ multiplex PCR; TCRdb stores in-frame clones only, minus some. The sample includes 90,000 to 95,000 clones, 85% of them seen just once. This specimen comes from a study of control samples from healthy donors and cancer patients. The rearrangement joins TRBV4-1 to TRBJ2-7; the match to TRBD1 covers 7 bases. The clonotype originates from a man aged 25 to 40 in good health. Material for sequencing was blood. The CDR3 protein is CASSRLRDSSYEQYF. In DNA, the CDR3 is TGCGCCAGCAGCCGCCTCCGGGACAGCTCCTACGAGCAGTACTTC.